This entry is about one TCR beta chain. The sample belongs to a study of T cell changes during pregnancy in multiple sclerosis. The CDR3 has 18 amino acids. V lost 0 bases to trimming and J lost 4 bases; unmatched junction nucleotides: 6. Germline V gene data show CDR1 as MGHRA and CDR2 as YSYEKL. Only in-frame clones appear in the TCRdb table, and some are missing; sequencing was by immunoSEQ multiplex PCR. The profile covers 35,000 to 50,000 clones, with 70% to 90% appearing a single time and approximately 1.1% taken by the ten largest. This TCR came from a female donor with multiple sclerosis, enrolled in a pregnancy study. This specimen consisted of CD4+ T cells from peripheral blood mononuclear cells, obtained after pregnancy. The chain carries TRBV4-1 and TRBJ2-7; 16 nucleotides line up with TRBD2. CDR3 sequence (DNA): TGCGCCAGCAGCCAAGACCCGGGACTAGCGGGAGGGCCTTACGAGCAGTACTTC. Translating gives CASSQDPGLAGGPYEQYF.